A single T cell receptor (beta chain) is shown here with its context. These data are taken from a study of blood T cell repertoires in COVID-19. The wider study: COVID-19 samples, acute and convalescent, were from the United States, Italy and Spain. T cells, B-cell-depleted T cells, or PBMCs supplied cDNA or gDNA.

The CDR3 consists of 15 residues. The germline CDR1 and CDR2 sequences are LNHDA and SQIVND (reference sequence). J lost 5 bases, V lost 6 bases, and 9 bases had no gene match. Original handling: Reference gene primers were amplified, and this amplification served to estimate nucleated cell counts. Method: immunoSEQ multiplex PCR; TCRdb's copy keeps in-frame clones and lacks some. That table is the source of V, J and clone size, and D and trimming were worked out from the DNA. This table holds some 100,000 clones, over 75% found once. This chain joins TRBV19 and TRBJ2-2; 7 nucleotides line up with TRBD1. The sample comprised peripheral blood. The sequence derives from a man between 60 and 75 years old with acute or convalescent COVID-19. CDR3 loop: CASRTWDRSTGELFF. Here the CDR3 DNA reads TGTGCCAGTAGGACCTGGGACAGATCAACCGGGGAGCTGTTTTTT.